The clone carrying this T cell receptor beta chain has ten or more counts. This CDR3 comprises 12 residues. Trimming removed 4 bases from V and 4 bases from J, with 10 bases in between. The germline CDR1 and CDR2 sequences are SQVTM and ANQGSEA. Constant-region reverse primers amplified full-length variable regions, followed by semi-nested Nested Universal Primer A PCR. TCRdb reprocessed the 5' RACE reads via MiXCR and lists one record per CDR3 protein. Of roughly 52,000 distinct CDR3 sequences listed, approximately 17% are singletons. Naive CD4+ T cells were purified with Tregs depleted by CD25. The sequence was obtained from a female donor with breast cancer. Sequences were obtained from naive CD4+ T cells sorted from blood. Indicated subset: naive CD4+ T cells, CD4+CD45RA+CD25-. The chain is built from TRBV29-1 and TRBJ1-1, with D possibly TRBD1 on 5 matching bases. CDR3 region: CSVVRVSTEAFF. The CDR3 nucleotides are TGCAGCGTTGTCAGGGTTTCCACTGAAGCTTTCTTT.